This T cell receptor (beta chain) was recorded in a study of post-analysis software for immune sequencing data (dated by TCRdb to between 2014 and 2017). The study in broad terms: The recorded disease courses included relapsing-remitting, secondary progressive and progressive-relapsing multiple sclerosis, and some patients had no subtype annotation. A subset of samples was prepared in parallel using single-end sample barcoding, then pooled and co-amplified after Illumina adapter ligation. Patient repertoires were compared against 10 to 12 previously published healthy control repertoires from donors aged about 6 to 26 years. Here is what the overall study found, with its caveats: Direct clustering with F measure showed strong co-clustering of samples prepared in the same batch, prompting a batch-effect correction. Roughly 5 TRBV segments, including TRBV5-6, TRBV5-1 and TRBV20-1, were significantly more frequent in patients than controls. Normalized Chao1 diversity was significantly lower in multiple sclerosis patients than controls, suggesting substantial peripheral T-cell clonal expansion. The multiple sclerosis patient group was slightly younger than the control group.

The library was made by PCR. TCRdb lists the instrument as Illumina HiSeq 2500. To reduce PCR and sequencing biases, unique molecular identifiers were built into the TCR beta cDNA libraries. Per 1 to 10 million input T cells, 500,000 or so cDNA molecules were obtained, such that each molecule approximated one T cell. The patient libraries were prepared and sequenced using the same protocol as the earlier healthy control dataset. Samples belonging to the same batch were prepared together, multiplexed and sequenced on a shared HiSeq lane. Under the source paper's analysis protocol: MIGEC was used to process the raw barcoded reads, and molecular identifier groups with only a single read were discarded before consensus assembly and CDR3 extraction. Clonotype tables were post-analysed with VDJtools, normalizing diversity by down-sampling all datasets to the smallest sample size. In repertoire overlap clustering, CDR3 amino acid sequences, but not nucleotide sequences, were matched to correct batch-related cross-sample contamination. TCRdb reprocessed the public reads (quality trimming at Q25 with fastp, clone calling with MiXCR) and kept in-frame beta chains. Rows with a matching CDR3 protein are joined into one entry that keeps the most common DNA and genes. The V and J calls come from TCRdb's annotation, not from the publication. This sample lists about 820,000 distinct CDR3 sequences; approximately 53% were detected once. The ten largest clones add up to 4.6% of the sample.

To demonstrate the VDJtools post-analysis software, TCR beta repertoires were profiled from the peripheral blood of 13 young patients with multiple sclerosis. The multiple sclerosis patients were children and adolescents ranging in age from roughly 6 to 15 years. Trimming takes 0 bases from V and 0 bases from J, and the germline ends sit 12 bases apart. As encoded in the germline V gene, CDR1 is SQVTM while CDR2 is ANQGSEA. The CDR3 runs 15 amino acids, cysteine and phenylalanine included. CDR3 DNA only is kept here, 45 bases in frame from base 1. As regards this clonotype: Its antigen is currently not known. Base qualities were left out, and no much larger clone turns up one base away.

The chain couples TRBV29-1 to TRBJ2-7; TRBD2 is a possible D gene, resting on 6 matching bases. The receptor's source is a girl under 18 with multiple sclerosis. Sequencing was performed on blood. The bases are TGCAGCGTTGAAGATCGTGTTAGCGGCTCCTACGAGCAGTACTTC. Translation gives CSVEDRVSGSYEQYF.